This TCR beta chain was sequenced for a study of T-cell reconstitution after alpha-beta-depleted transplantation in children. Construction of the TCRbeta library involved unique molecular identifiers. TCRdb reprocessed the PCR reads with MiXCR, giving one entry per CDR3 protein. Among approximately 430,000 distinct CDR3 sequences listed, around 15% were seen once. Study conclusions and caveats: About two months after transplant, alpha-beta T cells reportedly came from several hundred expanded graft clones. Newly generated T cells supplied most T-cell counts and diversity one year post-transplant.

A word on this clonotype: Its antigen is as yet unknown.

The TCR was taken from a boy under two years old who had a stem cell transplant for Wiskott-Aldrich syndrome, so the T cells may come from the graft donor. Sample: PBMCs, mostly from graft donor cells, taken 360 days after TCRalphabeta/CD19-depleted stem cell transplant.

The DNA of the CDR3 is TGTGCCAGCAGCTTAGGAGGGACCTCTGGGGCCAACGTCCTGACTTTC. Protein: CASSLGGTSGANVLTF. V and J are TRBV7-9 and TRBJ2-6; D may match TRBD1 or TRBD2 (5 bases each). V lost 1 base and J lost 0, with 7 bases in between. Germline CDR1 is SEHNR and CDR2 is FQNEAQ (reference sequence). The CDR3 extends over 16 amino acids.